These 23 T cell receptor beta chains came from one sample sequenced in a study of beta chain features in type 1 diabetes. Expressed TCRB transcripts were sequenced, since all the RNA that had been isolated was reverse transcribed. TCRdb's copy holds only in-frame clones and misses some; the assay was immunoSEQ multiplex PCR. The sample holds about 650,000 clones; roughly an eighth are singletons and the top ten take around 0.12%. Study-wide findings and caveats: Shortening of TCRB CDR3s, moderate but significant, appeared in all four CD4+ subsets of Type 1 diabetes patients.

For these receptors, no antigen is known. What was sequenced was naive CD4+ T cells from blood. These receptors were taken from a man aged 25 to 40 with type 1 diabetes.

This clone appeared a few times. The V gene is TRBV7-2, the J gene TRBJ2-7; D unclear. Germline-derived CDR1 and CDR2 are SGHTA and FQGNSA. CDR3 length equals 14 residues. V shed 1 base and J shed 3 bases, with 10 bases lying between them. The CDR3 spells CASSLVGSYYEQYF. As DNA, the CDR3 is TGTGCCAGCAGCTTAGTCGGTAGCTACTACGAGCAGTACTTC.

The V gene is TRBV4-2, the J gene TRBJ2-7, with D hard to call. Trimming took 4 bases from V and 0 from J, leaving 16 bases between them. Germline V gene sequence: CDR1 LGHNA, CDR2 YNFKEQ. The CDR3 is 16 amino acids. CDR3 sequence (DNA): TGTGCCAGCAGCCGTGGCGGACCGGTAAGCTCCTACGAGCAGTACTTC. Translating gives CASSRGGPVSSYEQYF.

Only a few counts were recorded for this clone. The rearrangement links TRBV5-4 to TRBJ2-3, with D perhaps matching TRBD2 (5 bases). V gave up 4 bases and J gave up 5 bases, with 11 bases separating them. This CDR3 has 13 amino acids. Per the germline V gene, CDR1 is SGHNT and CDR2 is YYREEE (reference sequence). The CDR3 DNA is TGTGCCAGCAGCCCTGTGAGCGGAGATACGCAGTATTTT. Residues: CASSPVSGDTQYF.

A few counts support this clone. V gene TRBV10-3 combines with J gene TRBJ1-2; perhaps TRBD1 as D (5 bases). Germline V gene lookup returns CDR1 ENHRY and CDR2 SYGVKD. Trimming took 2 bases from V and 2 from J, leaving 12 bases between them. The CDR3 contains 15 residues. For the CDR3, the DNA is TGTGCCATCAGTGAGATTGAGGGGAGGAACTATGGCTACACCTTC. Residues: CAISEIEGRNYGYTF.

This chain joins TRBV18 and TRBJ2-3; the D gene is possibly TRBD2 (6 bases). The CDR3 is 16 residues long. The V end was cut by 2 bases, the J end by 4 bases, with 16 bases between. Germline CDR1 reads KGHSH; CDR2 reads LQKENI. The DNA for the CDR3 is TGTGCCAGCTCACCAAGGAGGGACTTAGGGGCAGATACGCAGTATTTT. Its translation: CASSPRRDLGADTQYF.

The rearrangement joins TRBV27 to TRBJ1-6; unclear D gene. Trimming removed 5 bases at V and 14 bases at J, with 16 bases between. Germline V gives CDR1 MNHEY, CDR2 SMNVEV (reference sequence). There are 13 residues in the CDR3. CDR3 in DNA: TGTGCCAGCAGTACCGGAGCCAGGAGAACCCTCCACTTT. This translates into CASSTGARRTLHF.

This clone came up a few times. The chain joins TRBV7-2 to TRBJ2-5; D perhaps matches TRBD1 (6 bases). The V end was cut by 4 bases, the J end by 1 base, with 13 bases between. Germline loops: CDR1 SGHTA, CDR2 FQGNSA. The CDR3 is made up of 15 amino acids. The CDR3 DNA is TGTGCCAGCAGCTCTCGACAGGCGATCCAAGAGACCCAGTACTTC. It encodes CASSSRQAIQETQYF.

Only a few counts were recorded for this clone. The chain has TRBV28 and TRBJ1-2; D not certain. CDR1 MDHEN and CDR2 SYDVKM come from the germline V gene. The CDR3 is 14 residues long. The V end lost 2 bases, the J end lost 5 bases, and 12 bases lay between the germline ends. The CDR3 sequence is CASSLGTGWYGYTF. The CDR3 coding sequence is TGTGCCAGCAGTTTAGGAACGGGGTGGTATGGCTACACCTTC.

This clone was observed a few times. The chain joins TRBV10-3 to TRBJ2-5, with D maybe TRBD2 (5 bases). This CDR3 comprises 12 residues. The V gene's germline CDR1 is ENHRY and CDR2 SYGVKD. With 8 bases removed from V and 7 bases from J, the gap between germline ends came to 14 bases. The CDR3 sequence is CAISRSEGTQYF. The CDR3 region has the DNA TGTGCCATCTCTAGGAGCGAGGGGACCCAGTACTTC.

This clone came up a few times. CDR3 DNA: TGTGCCAGTAGCCCTGGGGGGCTCGCAGATACGCAGTATTTT. Amino acid sequence: CASSPGGLADTQYF. The chain employs TRBV19 and TRBJ2-3; D tentatively reads TRBD1 or TRBD2 (6 bases each). Trimming shortened V by 6 bases and J by 4 bases, and 14 bases separated the two germline ends. The CDR3 sequence is 14 residues long. Germline V gene lookup returns CDR1 LNHDA and CDR2 SQIVND (reference sequence). Full variable domain (outside the CDR3, taken from reference TRBV19 and TRBJ2-3): DGGITQSPKYLFRKEGQNVTLSCEQNLNHDAMYWYRQDPGQGLRLIYYSQIVNDFQKGDIAEGYSVSREKKESFPLTVTSAQKNPTAFYLCASSPGGLADTQYFGPGTRLTVL.

In this sample, this clone turned up a few times. The chain has TRBV30 and TRBJ2-1; 9 positions match TRBD1. Germline V gives CDR1 GTSNPN, CDR2 SVGIG (reference sequence). After removal of 3 bases from V and 7 bases from J, the junction contained 4 bases not matched to a gene. The CDR3 has 13 residues. The CDR3 sequence is CAWRDRGKNEQFF. CDR3 DNA sequence: TGTGCCTGGAGGGACAGGGGTAAAAATGAGCAGTTCTTC.

The chain uses TRBV27 and TRBJ2-6; perhaps TRBD1 as D (6 bases). The CDR3 extends over 18 amino acids. The ends were cut back, 7 bases at V and 0 bases at J, with 19 bases in the middle. In germline, CDR1 is MNHEY, CDR2 SMNVEV (reference sequence). CDR3 protein: CASTNFPSTGSGANVLTF. In DNA, the CDR3 is TGTGCCAGCACCAACTTCCCTTCGACAGGCTCTGGGGCCAACGTCCTGACTTTC.

The rearrangement links TRBV2 to TRBJ2-1; TRBD2 matches 7 bases. Unmatched junction bases numbered 3, after V lost 6 bases and J lost 7 bases. The germline V gene encodes CDR1 SNHLY and CDR2 FYNNEI. The CDR3 is 12 amino acids. The CDR3 loop reads CASRSSGNEQFF. CDR3 nucleotide sequence: TGTGCCAGCAGGTCTAGCGGAAATGAGCAGTTCTTC.

The chain is built from TRBV7-6 and TRBJ1-1; D gene unclear. Germline loops: CDR1 SGHVS, CDR2 FNYEAQ. The CDR3 is 16 amino acids. V was cut by 2 bases and J by 2 bases, with 15 bases left in between. In nucleotides, the CDR3 is TGTGCCAGCAGCTTAAGTTCTCGTACCATAAACACTGAAGCTTTCTTT. Amino acids: CASSLSSRTINTEAFF.

This chain links TRBV20-1 with TRBJ1-2; 11 bases fit TRBD1. The CDR3 is 11 residues long. The germline CDR1 and CDR2 sequences are DFQATT and SNEGSKA (reference sequence). In DNA, the CDR3 is TGCTTCGGACAGGGGGCAAATGGCTACACCTTC. This gives the protein CFGQGANGYTF.

V gene TRBV13 combines with J gene TRBJ2-3, with 12 bases matching TRBD1. The CDR3 totals 15 residues. CDR1 and CDR2 from the germline V gene are PRHDT and FYEKMQ (reference sequence). Trimming at V came to 4 bases and at J to 5 bases, leaving 4 bases not matched to a gene. CDR3 bases: TGTGCCAGCAGCTCCGGGACAGGGGGCGGAGATACGCAGTATTTT. This translates into CASSSGTGGGDTQYF.

In this sample, this clone turned up a few times. This sequence joins TRBV30 and TRBJ1-2; unclear D gene. Germline-derived CDR1 and CDR2 are GTSNPN and SVGIG (reference sequence). The V end was cut by 3 bases, the J end by 2 bases, with 13 bases between. The CDR3 covers 14 residues. As DNA, the CDR3 is TGTGCCTGGAGAGCAATAGGAGGCAACTATGGCTACACCTTC. Protein sequence: CAWRAIGGNYGYTF.

The chain links TRBV11-2 to TRBJ2-7, with TRBD2 as a possible D gene (5 bases). The CDR3 runs 13 residues. Trimming shortened V by 5 bases and J by 0 bases, and 8 bases separated the two germline ends. From germline, CDR1 is SGHAT and CDR2 FQNNGV. CDR3: CASSVRGSYEQYF. The DNA for the CDR3 is TGTGCCAGCAGCGTCCGGGGCTCCTACGAGCAGTACTTC.

The V and J genes are TRBV14 and TRBJ2-5; 7 bases fit TRBD2. The length of the CDR3 is 15 residues. The germline V gene encodes CDR1 SGHDN and CDR2 FVKESK. J lost 4 bases, V lost 5 bases, and 10 bases had no gene match. The DNA of the CDR3 is TGTGCCAGCAGCTTAATCGTCGGCGGGGGAGAGACCCAGTACTTC. Translating gives CASSLIVGGGETQYF.

This clone has only a few counts. This rearrangement joins TRBV5-1 to TRBJ1-1; TRBD1 matches 9 bases. The CDR3 sequence is 15 residues long. With 4 bases clipped from V and 5 bases from J, the junction kept 9 bases outside the gene matches. Germline V gives CDR1 SGHRS, CDR2 YFSETQ. CDR3 sequence: CASSLQGTGNTEAFF. CDR3 coding DNA: TGCGCCAGCAGCCTTCAAGGGACAGGGAATACTGAAGCTTTCTTT.

The gene calls are TRBV7-6 and TRBJ1-1; D is unclear. CDR3 length equals 14 residues. Germline V gene sequence: CDR1 SGHVS, CDR2 FNYEAQ. The V end was cut by 8 bases, the J end by 5 bases, with 18 bases between. CDR3 coding DNA: TGTGCCAGCTCATCGGCGGACCCGGTAACTGAAGCTTTCTTT. The encoded protein is CASSSADPVTEAFF.

The genes are TRBV5-1 and TRBJ2-5; no definite D call. The germline V gene has CDR1 SGHRS and CDR2 YFSETQ. The CDR3 length is 14 residues. V was shortened by 0 bases and J by 4 bases, with 10 bases between the two germline ends. CDR3 sequence reads: CASSLASQRETQYF. As DNA, the CDR3 is TGCGCCAGCAGCTTGGCCTCACAGCGAGAGACCCAGTACTTC.

The V call is TRBV6-5, the J call TRBJ2-7, with D possibly matching TRBD2 (7 bases). The CDR3 totals 13 residues. V was pared by 6 bases and J by 7 bases, with 16 bases between. CDR1 and CDR2 (germline): MNHEY, SVGAGI. CDR3 amino acids: CASSGGLADEQYF. DNA of the CDR3: TGTGCCAGCAGCGGGGGGCTGGCCGATGAGCAGTACTTC.